Following are 25 T cell receptor beta chains from one sample sequenced in a study of cytomegalovirus exposure and HLA in healthy donors. Libraries were prepared by immunoSEQ multiplex PCR; TCRdb keeps only in-frame clonotypes and omits some of them. The table records some 340,000 clones, roughly 87% of them present only once. Input material: PBMCs. Source of these receptors: a woman aged 30 to 39 in good health and CMV-seropositive.

The V and J genes are TRBV27 and TRBJ2-3; D gene ambiguous. V gave up 2 bases and J gave up 0 bases, with 3 bases separating them. This CDR3 is 13 amino acids long. Germline CDR1 and CDR2: MNHEY and SMNVEV (reference sequence). The CDR3 DNA reads TGTGCCAGCAGTTTACGTAGCACAGATACGCAGTATTTT. Translated, it gives CASSLRSTDTQYF.

This clone has just one count. The chain has TRBV28 and TRBJ1-3; the D is unclear. This CDR3 has 14 amino acids. Trimming took 2 bases from V and 4 from J, leaving 9 bases between them. CDR1 and CDR2 from the germline V gene are MDHEN and SYDVKM. The CDR3 DNA follows: TGTGCCAGCAGTTTAGCTGTGACCGGAAACACCATATATTTT. Translation: CASSLAVTGNTIYF.

The CDR3 nucleotides read TGCAGCGTTGAATCTAACAGGAACGAGCAGTACTTC. Its protein is CSVESNRNEQYF. V usage is TRBV29-1 and J usage is TRBJ2-7, with D possibly matching TRBD1 (5 bases). Trimming pared 2 bases from V and 5 bases from J, leaving 10 bases between. The CDR3 runs to 12 residues. Germline V gene data show CDR1 as SQVTM and CDR2 as ANQGSEA.

This rearrangement joins TRBV2 to TRBJ2-7; 9 bases line up with TRBD1. V was pared by 6 bases and J by 1 base, with 4 bases of the junction left unmatched. The CDR3 covers 14 residues. Germline CDR1 SNHLY, CDR2 FYNNEI. The CDR3 DNA sequence: TGTGCCAGCAGAACAGGGGGCCGGTCCTACGAGCAGTACTTC. Amino acids: CASRTGGRSYEQYF. Complete variable domain (other parts from reference TRBV2 and TRBJ2-7): EPEVTQTPSHQVTQMGQEVILRCVPISNHLYFYWYRQILGQKVEFLVSFYNNEISEKSEIFDDQFSVERPDGSNFTLKIRSTKLEDSAMYFCASRTGGRSYEQYFGPGTRLTVT.

The V and J genes are TRBV27 and TRBJ2-2; 7 bases fit TRBD1. J gave up 4 bases and V 6 bases, and 11 bases lay outside the gene matches. Germline V lookup: CDR1 MNHEY, CDR2 SMNVEV (reference sequence). This CDR3 contains 16 residues. CDR3 bases: TGTGCCAGCAGCCTATCGACAGGACAGGTCACCGGGGAGCTGTTTTTT. It encodes CASSLSTGQVTGELFF.

The rearrangement links TRBV11-1 to TRBJ2-1; D is unclear. Germline-derived CDR1 and CDR2 are SGHAT and FQDESV (reference sequence). The V gene lost 8 bases and the J gene lost 2 bases, with 7 bases spanning the gap. This CDR3 region has 12 residues. Here the CDR3 reads CASDDTYNEQFF. DNA of the CDR3: TGTGCCAGCGATGACACCTACAATGAGCAGTTCTTC.

This chain joins TRBV13 and TRBJ1-1, with 8 bases lining up with TRBD1. CDR1 is PRHDT, CDR2 FYEKMQ, per germline (reference sequence). This CDR3 has 13 amino acids. V gave up 5 bases and J gave up 5 bases; unmatched junction bases: 4. The CDR3 DNA sequence: TGTGCCAGCAGCCCGCAGGGGGCTACTGAAGCTTTCTTT. It encodes CASSPQGATEAFF.

The rearrangement links TRBV7-2 to TRBJ2-4; 8 bases map to TRBD1. This CDR3 is 16 amino acids long. Germline CDR1 SGHTA, CDR2 FQGNSA. V lost 5 bases and J lost 3; bases outside the gene matches: 9. CDR3 in DNA: TGTGCCAGCAGCCTCCCGGACAGGGTCATCAAAAACATTCAGTACTTC. Protein: CASSLPDRVIKNIQYF.

This chain links TRBV12-5 with TRBJ1-1, with D uncertain. V was trimmed by 1 base and J by 11 bases, leaving 8 bases between them. Germline V gene data show CDR1 as LGHNT and CDR2 as FRNRAP. CDR3 length: 11 amino acids. In DNA, the CDR3 is TGTGCTAGTGGTTTGGGGCGGGAGGCTTTCTTT. Its translation is CASGLGREAFF.

The rearrangement joins TRBV25-1 to TRBJ1-2; weak D call: TRBD1 (6 bases). Per germline, CDR1 MGHDK and CDR2 SYGVNS. The V and J ends lost 7 bases and 7 bases respectively, with 16 bases between them. CDR3 length: 13 amino acids. This CDR3 is CASNSGTPAGYTF. The CDR3 DNA sequence: TGTGCCAGCAATTCAGGGACACCGGCTGGCTACACCTTC.

This clone was seen a few times. The chain joins TRBV30 to TRBJ2-7; D is uncertain. From germline, CDR1 is GTSNPN and CDR2 SVGIG (reference sequence). The CDR3 is 11 amino acids. V gave up 1 base and J gave up 7 bases, with 8 bases separating them. In nucleotides, the CDR3 is TGTGCCTGGAGTGGCTTGGGGGAGCAGTACTTC. Translating gives CAWSGLGEQYF.

The rearrangement uses TRBV7-7 and TRBJ2-3, with 10 bases aligning to TRBD2. V was pared by 5 bases and J by 2 bases, with 7 bases of the junction left unmatched. From germline, CDR1 is SSHAT and CDR2 FNYEAQ (reference sequence). The CDR3 is 16 residues long. CDR3 DNA: TGTGCCAGCAGCCCAGAACTAGCGGGGTTCACAGATACGCAGTATTTT. It yields the protein CASSPELAGFTDTQYF. Variable domain in full (rest from reference TRBV7-7 and TRBJ2-3): GAGVSQSPRYKVTKRGQDVTLRCDPISSHATLYWYQQALGQGPEFLTYFNYEAQPDKSGLPSDRFSAERPEGSISTLTIQRTEQRDSAMYRCASSPELAGFTDTQYFGPGTRLTVL.

The chain links TRBV13 to TRBJ2-5, with 13 bases fitting TRBD2. V dropped 5 bases and J dropped 1; count of bases not matched to a gene: 7. The CDR3 consists of 17 residues. Germline V CDR1 and CDR2: PRHDT, FYEKMQ (reference sequence). The CDR3 loop reads CASSTRTSGGFQETQYF. Here the CDR3 DNA reads TGTGCCAGCAGCACTCGGACTAGCGGGGGTTTCCAAGAGACCCAGTACTTC.

The V and J genes are TRBV5-1 and TRBJ2-2; no firm D call. V gave up 4 bases and J gave up 4 bases, with 8 bases separating them. The CDR3 contains 13 residues. Germline assignment: CDR1 SGHRS and CDR2 YFSETQ. The CDR3 is CASSPDLTGELFF. CDR3 bases: TGCGCCAGCAGCCCGGACCTCACCGGGGAGCTGTTTTTT.

This clone was counted a few times. CDR3 sequence reads: CASSFSVHEQFF. In DNA, the CDR3 is TGTGCCAGCAGCTTTTCAGTCCATGAGCAGTTCTTC. The V and J genes are TRBV5-4 and TRBJ2-1; D uncertain. The CDR3 runs to 12 residues. With 2 bases removed from V and 8 bases from J, the gap between germline ends came to 8 bases. The germline V gene has CDR1 SGHNT and CDR2 YYREEE (reference sequence).

This chain joins TRBV7-2 and TRBJ1-1; D is ambiguous. The CDR3 spans 13 residues. Germline lookup yields CDR1 SGHTA and CDR2 FQGNSA. V was shortened by 6 bases and J by 6 bases, with 14 bases between the two germline ends. The CDR3 sequence is CASRPAETAEAFF. As DNA, the CDR3 is TGTGCCAGCAGGCCAGCAGAGACGGCTGAAGCTTTCTTT.

The rearrangement links TRBV18 to TRBJ2-1, with 9 bases lining up with TRBD2. The CDR3 has 16 residues. With V trimmed by 5 bases and J by 6 bases, 11 bases remained unmatched. Germline values: CDR1 KGHSH, CDR2 LQKENI. The CDR3 region has the DNA TGTGCCAGCTCATCGTTAGCGGGAGAATTGGCCAATGAGCAGTTCTTC. It codes for CASSSLAGELANEQFF. Full variable domain (remainder filled in from reference TRBV18 and TRBJ2-1): NAGVMQNPRHLVRRRGQEARLRCSPMKGHSHVYWYRQLPEEGLKFMVYLQKENIIDESGMPKERFSAEFPKEGPSILRIQQVVRGDSAAYFCASSSLAGELANEQFFGPGTRLTVL.

As for this clone: Other DNA sequences in this sample translate to the same CDR3. This chain joins TRBV30 and TRBJ2-6; D gene ambiguous. Germline CDR1 is GTSNPN and CDR2 is SVGIG (reference sequence). The V end was cut by 1 base, the J end by 0 bases, with 4 bases between. This CDR3 contains 14 residues. CDR3 sequence (DNA): TGTGCCTGGAGTGGGGGCTCTGGGGCCAACGTCCTGACTTTC. Translation: CAWSGGSGANVLTF.

This clone was picked up one time. This chain uses TRBV25-1 with TRBJ1-2, with 9 bases that match TRBD1. CDR3 length: 17 amino acids. Germline values: CDR1 MGHDK, CDR2 SYGVNS. V gave up 0 bases and J gave up 5 bases; unmatched junction bases: 10. The DNA of the CDR3 is TGTGCCAGCAGTGAATACCAAGCGGGACAGGGAAGATATGGCTACACCTTC. Amino acids: CASSEYQAGQGRYGYTF.

The CDR3 spells CASSGLDTSSYEQYF. CDR3 sequence (DNA): TGTGCCAGCAGTGGATTGGACACCAGCTCCTACGAGCAGTACTTC. The gene calls are TRBV6-5 and TRBJ2-7, with a weak D call TRBD1 (5 bases). From germline, CDR1 is MNHEY and CDR2 SVGAGI. Trimming removed 5 bases from V and 0 bases from J, with 14 bases in between. The CDR3 spans 15 residues.

V and J are TRBV9 and TRBJ1-2, with 9 bases aligning to TRBD1. The CDR3 length is 13 residues. CDR1 and CDR2 (germline): SGDLS, YYNGEE. Trimming cost V 5 bases and J 8 bases; bases outside gene matches: 7. The CDR3 region has the DNA TGTGCCAGCAGAAAAACAGGGGGCGGCGGCTACACCTTC. Translation: CASRKTGGGGYTF.

The chain joins TRBV30 to TRBJ2-1; tentatively, D is TRBD1 or TRBD2 (5 bases each). This CDR3 is built from 14 residues. V dropped 0 bases and J dropped 2 bases, with 8 bases sitting between them. The germline V gene encodes CDR1 GTSNPN and CDR2 SVGIG (reference sequence). The CDR3 loop reads CAWSVRDPYNEQFF. In DNA form, the CDR3 reads TGTGCCTGGAGTGTACGGGACCCCTACAATGAGCAGTTCTTC.

This rearrangement joins TRBV10-3 to TRBJ2-7, with 9 bases matching TRBD1. Looked up from germline, CDR1 is ENHRY and CDR2 is SYGVKD. The junction had 3 bases not matched to a gene; V was cut back by 3 bases and J by 6 bases. The CDR3 runs 13 residues. In nucleotides, the CDR3 is TGTGCCATCAGTGATTTACAGGGGGCCGAGCAGTACTTC. Amino acids: CAISDLQGAEQYF.

The rearrangement uses TRBV11-2 and TRBJ1-3; no reliable D call. V lost 5 bases and J 2 bases, leaving 13 bases between the germline ends. Looked up from germline, CDR1 is SGHAT and CDR2 is FQNNGV. The CDR3 totals 15 residues. CDR3 sequence: CASSPLGRPGNTIYF. The CDR3 nucleotides are TGTGCCAGCAGCCCGTTGGGGAGGCCTGGAAACACCATATATTTT. Using reference TRBV11-2 and TRBJ1-3 for the parts outside the CDR3, the full variable domain is EAGVAQSPRYKIIEKRQSVAFWCNPISGHATLYWYQQILGQGPKLLIQFQNNGVVDDSQLPKDRFSAERLKGVDSTLKIQPAKLEDSAVYLCASSPLGRPGNTIYFGEGSWLTVV.

This sequence joins TRBV14 and TRBJ2-7; tentatively, D is TRBD1 (5 bases). Trimming shortened V by 4 bases and J by 3 bases, and 16 bases separated the two germline ends. Germline V gene sequence: CDR1 SGHDN, CDR2 FVKESK. CDR3 size: 15 residues. The CDR3 region is CASSRGSPTVYEQYF. DNA for the CDR3: TGTGCCAGCAGCCGTGGCAGCCCGACAGTCTACGAGCAGTACTTC.